The clone carrying this TCR beta chain appeared a single time. The data stem from a study of cytomegalovirus exposure and HLA in healthy donors. Both 60 Vbeta primers and 13 Jbeta primers went into the PCR. Profiled with immunoSEQ multiplex PCR; TCRdb holds only in-frame clones, not every one. The sample consists of 100,000 to 150,000 clones, roughly 74% of them appearing once. The CDR3 sequence is 14 residues long. The V and J ends lost 1 base and 9 bases, in that order; junction bases with no gene match: 4. Germline V lookup: CDR1 KGHSH, CDR2 LQKENI. The chain uses TRBV18 and TRBJ2-3; 10 nucleotides agree with TRBD2. The sequence was collected from a woman aged 50 to 60 in good health and CMV-seropositive. The sequenced sample consisted of PBMCs. The CDR3 DNA sequence: TGTGCCAGCTCACCACTCGGGACTAGCGACACGCAGTATTTT. Translation: CASSPLGTSDTQYF.